One T cell receptor beta chain is described in this entry. Its target is unknown. Donors included only healthy HIV-negative adults lacking recent acute infections or vaccinations. The record originates from a study of shared clonotypes between healthy human individuals. Broader study findings: Blood was the only sampled material, and tissue repertoires likely differ. The study drew on few donors, limiting represented genetic and exposure-history diversity.

The CDR3 covers 13 residues. V was trimmed by 1 base and J by 7 bases, leaving 8 bases between them. Under the authors' procedure: Junction-only sequences produced by ImmunoSEQ had no quality scores, so filtering differed. Profiling relied on immunoSEQ multiplex PCR, and the TCRdb table lists in-frame clones only, not all of them. That table furnishes V, J and clone size, whereas the DNA furnished D and trimming. Of 450,000 to 500,000 clones listed, roughly 80% were seen once; the top ten hold about an eighth. Sequencing used PBMCs. The gene calls are TRBV23-1 and TRBJ1-5; D not certain. TRBV23-1 is known as an ORF, though its function is uncertain. This TCR came from a woman in her thirties or forties in good health. Some clones in this sample may be carry-over from other donors' samples. The CDR3 spells CASSQLRCQPQHF. The CDR3 DNA sequence: TGCGCCAGCAGTCAATTAAGGTGCCAGCCCCAGCATTTT.